Sequencing of this T cell receptor (beta chain) was carried out in a study of long-term antiretroviral therapy in people with HIV. Investigators performed immunoSEQ version v3.0 at survey level. Sequencing aimed to cover about 35,000-55,000 T-cell genomes per sample. Assay used: immunoSEQ multiplex PCR; TCRdb lists only in-frame clones, some missing. The data hold under 25,000 clones, with roughly three quarters observed a single time. Germline V gene data show CDR1 as MNHEY and CDR2 as SVGAGI. With V trimmed by 2 bases and J by 6 bases, 4 bases remained unmatched. The CDR3 sequence is 14 residues long. In this sample, this clone turned up a few times. Its antigen is still unknown. Points from the study as a whole: With ART, diversity went up but was still lower than in transplant donor controls.

This TCR derives from a man between 18 and 35 years old with HIV. The chain joins TRBV6-5 to TRBJ1-1; 9 bases are a match to TRBD1. The specimen comprised unsorted PBMCs, sampled 0.5 years before starting antiretroviral therapy. This CDR3 is CASSYGQGYPEAFF. As DNA, the CDR3 is TGTGCCAGCAGTTACGGACAGGGGTACCCTGAAGCTTTCTTT.